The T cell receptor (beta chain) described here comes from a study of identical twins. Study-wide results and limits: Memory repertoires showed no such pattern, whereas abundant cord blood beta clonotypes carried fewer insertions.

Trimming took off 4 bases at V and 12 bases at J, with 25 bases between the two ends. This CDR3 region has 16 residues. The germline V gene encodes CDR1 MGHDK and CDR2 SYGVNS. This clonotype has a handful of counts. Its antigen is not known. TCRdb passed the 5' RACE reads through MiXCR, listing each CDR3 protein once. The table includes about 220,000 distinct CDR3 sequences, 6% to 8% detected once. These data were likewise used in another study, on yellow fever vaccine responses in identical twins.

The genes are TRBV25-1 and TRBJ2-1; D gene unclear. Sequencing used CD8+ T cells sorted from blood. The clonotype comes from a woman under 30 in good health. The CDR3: CASSGFLADHPSLQFF. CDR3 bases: TGTGCCAGCAGTGGGTTCCTGGCGGATCACCCATCGTTGCAGTTCTTC.